The subject of this entry is one T cell receptor (beta chain). Authors' methods: It was from reference gene primer amplification that nucleated cell counts were estimated. Clones were read by immunoSEQ multiplex PCR, and TCRdb kept only the in-frame ones, dropping some. Clonal size and the V and J genes are those of that table, whereas D and trimming came from the DNA. The sample holds some 50,000 clones, 90% seen once. Germline-derived CDR1 and CDR2 are DFQATT and SNEGSKA (reference sequence). V was cut by 3 bases and J by 4 bases, with 12 bases left in between. The CDR3 covers 13 residues. The data derive from a study of blood T cell repertoires in COVID-19. In the study overall: PBMCs, B-cell-depleted T cells, or T cells were the source of the cDNA or gDNA that made up the material.

Sequencing was carried out using peripheral blood. This clonotype was obtained from a man aged 40-50 years with acute or convalescent COVID-19. This chain links TRBV20-1 with TRBJ1-1, with D possibly matching TRBD1 (5 bases). In nucleotides, the CDR3 is TGCAGTGCTAGTAAGGGCGGGGGCACTGAAGCTTTCTTT. Translating it yields CSASKGGGTEAFF.